This T cell receptor (beta chain) was sequenced in a study of blood T cell repertoires in COVID-19. Turning to the study itself: The origin of the acute and convalescent COVID-19 samples was the United States, Italy and Spain. PBMCs, B-cell-depleted T cells, or T cells were the source of the cDNA or gDNA that made up the material.

Patients in Seattle were enrolled during active infection, then followed longitudinally. Original processing notes: Amplification of reference gene primers was used by the study to estimate nucleated cell counts. This table comes from immunoSEQ multiplex PCR, and its TCRdb copy is limited to in-frame clones, with some not included. That table is the source of V, J and clone size, and D and trimming were worked out from the DNA. The table includes tens of thousands of clones, more than 65% detected once. Germline loops: CDR1 SEHNR, CDR2 FQNEAQ (reference sequence). With V trimmed by 2 bases and J by 8 bases, 14 bases remained unmatched. This CDR3 has 17 residues.

The J gene is TRBJ2-1, the V gene TRBV7-9, with 8 bases fitting TRBD2. The receptor was derived from an older man with COVID-19, enrolled during active disease. Sample: peripheral blood. The CDR3 here is CASSLKGVAGGRYEQFF. The CDR3 DNA reads as TGTGCCAGCAGCTTAAAGGGCGTTGCGGGAGGACGTTATGAGCAGTTCTTC.